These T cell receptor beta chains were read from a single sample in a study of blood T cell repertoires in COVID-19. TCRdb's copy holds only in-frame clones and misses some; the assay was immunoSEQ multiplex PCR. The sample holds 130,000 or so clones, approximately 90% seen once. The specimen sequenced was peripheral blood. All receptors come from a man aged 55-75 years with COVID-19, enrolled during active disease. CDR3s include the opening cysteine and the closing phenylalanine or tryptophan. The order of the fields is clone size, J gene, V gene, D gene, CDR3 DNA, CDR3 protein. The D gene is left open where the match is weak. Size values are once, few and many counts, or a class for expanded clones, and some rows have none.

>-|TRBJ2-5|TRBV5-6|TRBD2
TGTGCCAGCAGCTTAAGAGGAGGCGGGGGTTCCCGGGAGACCCAGTACTTC
CASSLRGGGGSRETQYF
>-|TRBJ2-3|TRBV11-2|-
TGTGCCAGCAGCTTAGCGGGTATCACAGATACGCAGTATTTT
CASSLAGITDTQYF
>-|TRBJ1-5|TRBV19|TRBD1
TGTGCCAGTAGTATTGATCATGGGGGACAGGGTTATCAGCCCCAGCATTTT
CASSIDHGGQGYQPQHF
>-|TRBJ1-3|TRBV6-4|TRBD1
TGTGCCAGCAGTGACTCGGGAACAGGGGAACTTACGGGAAACACCATATATTTT
CASSDSGTGELTGNTIYF
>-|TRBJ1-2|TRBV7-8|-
TGTGCCAGCAGCTTAAATGGGCAGGGATCTAACTATGGCTACACCTTC
CASSLNGQGSNYGYTF
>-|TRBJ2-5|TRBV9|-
TGTGCCCTACCCCATACCGGGGAGACCCAGTACTTC
CALPHTGETQYF
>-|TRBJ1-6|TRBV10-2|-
TGCGCCAGCAGGGCCCATACGGGATTCTCCTATAATTCACCCCTCCACTTT
CASRAHTGFSYNSPLHF
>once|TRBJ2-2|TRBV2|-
TGTGCCAGTCGGGTGGGCACCGGGGAGCTGTTTTTT
CASRVGTGELFF
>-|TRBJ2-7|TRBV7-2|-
TGTGCCAGCAGCTTAGCGGGTACAGTCGAGCAGTACTTC
CASSLAGTVEQYF
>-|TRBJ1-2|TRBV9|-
TGTGCCAGCAGCGGGCTGACAGCCGATGGCTACACCTTC
CASSGLTADGYTF
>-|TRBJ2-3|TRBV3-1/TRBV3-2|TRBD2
TGTGCCAGCAGCCCTGAACTAGGACTAGCAGTCAGCACAGATACGCAGTATTTT
CASSPELGLAVSTDTQYF
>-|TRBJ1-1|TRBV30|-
TGTGCCTGCCGTCGCGGGGGCACTGAAGCTTTCTTT
CACRRGGTEAFF
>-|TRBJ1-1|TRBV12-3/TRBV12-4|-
TGTGCCTCGGAGGACGGTTTGAACACTGAAGCTTTCTTT
CASEDGLNTEAFF
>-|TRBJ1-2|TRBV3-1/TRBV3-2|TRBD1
TGTGCCAGCAGCCACGGGGACAGTCTCGTCTATGGCTACACCTTC
CASSHGDSLVYGYTF
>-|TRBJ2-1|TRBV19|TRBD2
TGTGCCAGTAGTGCCACTAGCGGGAGCTACAATGAGCAGTTCTTC
CASSATSGSYNEQFF
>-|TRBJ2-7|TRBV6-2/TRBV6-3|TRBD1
TGTGCCAGCAGTCCCATAGGGGGCCTTGTCTCCTACGAGCAGTACTTC
CASSPIGGLVSYEQYF
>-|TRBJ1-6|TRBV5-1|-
TGCGCCAGCAGCTTGGGGGGCACGAGCTCCTATAATTCACCCCTCCACTTT
CASSLGGTSSYNSPLHF
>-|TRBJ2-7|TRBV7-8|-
TGTGCCAGCAGCTTAGGGCAGGGAGGCTACGAGCAGTACTTC
CASSLGQGGYEQYF
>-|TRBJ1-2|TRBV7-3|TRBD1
TGTGCCAGCAGCATGCAGGGGGAAGGCTACACCTTC
CASSMQGEGYTF
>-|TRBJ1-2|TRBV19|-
TGTGCCAGTAGTCAGGCTCGGGGAGGATCCTATGGCTACACCTTC
CASSQARGGSYGYTF
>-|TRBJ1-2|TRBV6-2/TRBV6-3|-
TGTGCCAGCAGCCCCCCTCGAGTTAACTATGGCTACACCTTC
CASSPPRVNYGYTF
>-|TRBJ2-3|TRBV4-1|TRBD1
TGCGCCAGCAGCCTTACTCGGACAGGGGCTAGCACAGATACGCAGTATTTT
CASSLTRTGASTDTQYF
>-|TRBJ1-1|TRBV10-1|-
TGCGCCAGCAGTAAAGCGGGGGACACTGAAGCTTTCTTT
CASSKAGDTEAFF
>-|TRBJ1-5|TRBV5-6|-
TGTGCCAGCAGCTTGTTCGGGGAACCTAGCAATCAGCCCCAGCATTTT
CASSLFGEPSNQPQHF
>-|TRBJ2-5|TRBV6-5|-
TGTGCCAGCAGGCTGGACAGAATCCAAGAGACCCAGTACTTC
CASRLDRIQETQYF
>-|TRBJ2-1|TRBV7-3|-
TGTGCCAGCGGGGGAGGCGATGAGCAGTTCTTC
CASGGGDEQFF
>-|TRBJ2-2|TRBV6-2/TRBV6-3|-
TGTGCCAGCAGTTACGACAGAACGAACACCGGGGAGCTGTTTTTT
CASSYDRTNTGELFF
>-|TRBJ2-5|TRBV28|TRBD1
TGTGCCAGCAGTAGGACAGGGGGAGAGACCCAGTACTTC
CASSRTGGETQYF
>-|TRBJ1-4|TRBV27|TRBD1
TGTGCCAGCAGTTTATTTTACAGGGGGGCTAATGAAAAACTGTTTTTT
CASSLFYRGANEKLFF
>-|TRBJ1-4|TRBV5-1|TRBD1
TGCGCCAGCAGTCCCACAGGGGGGGGATCTAATGAAAAACTGTTTTTT
CASSPTGGGSNEKLFF
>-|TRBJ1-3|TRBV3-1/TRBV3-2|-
TGTGCCAGCAGCCGGGGAGGGACTGGAAACACCATATATTTT
CASSRGGTGNTIYF
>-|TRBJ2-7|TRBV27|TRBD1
TGTGCCAGCAGACCGGGACAGGGGGCCCTCGAGCAGTACTTC
CASRPGQGALEQYF
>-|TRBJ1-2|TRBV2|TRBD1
TGTGCCAGCAGTGAACCGGGACAGGGGCATGGCTACACCTTC
CASSEPGQGHGYTF
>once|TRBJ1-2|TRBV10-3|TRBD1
TGTGCCATCAGCCCGACAGGGAACCCCGGGGGCTACACCTTC
CAISPTGNPGGYTF
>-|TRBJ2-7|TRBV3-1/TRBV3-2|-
TGTGCCAGCAGCGACGTAGGGACACGGGAGCAGTACTTC
CASSDVGTREQYF
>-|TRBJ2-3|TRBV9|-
TGTGCCAGCAGCGGCGGTACAGGAGTTTCTAGCACAGATACGCAGTATTTT
CASSGGTGVSSTDTQYF
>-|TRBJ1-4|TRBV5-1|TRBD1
TGCGCCAGCAGCAATCAGGGGGCTGGTGAAAAACTGTTTTTT
CASSNQGAGEKLFF
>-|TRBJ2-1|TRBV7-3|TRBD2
TGTGCCAGCAGCATAACTAGCGGGAGCTCCTACAATGAGCAGTTCTTC
CASSITSGSSYNEQFF
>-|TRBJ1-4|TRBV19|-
TGTGCCAGTAGTATATCCCCGCGACAGGATGAAAAACTGTTTTTT
CASSISPRQDEKLFF
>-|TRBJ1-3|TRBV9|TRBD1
TGTGCCAGCAGCGTAGCAGGGGGAGTGACTGGAAACACCATATATTTT
CASSVAGGVTGNTIYF
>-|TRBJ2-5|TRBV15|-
TGTGCCACCAGCAGAGATCAGGGTCAAGAGACCCAGTACTTC
CATSRDQGQETQYF
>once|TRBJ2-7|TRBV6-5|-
TGTGCCAGCAGGCAGGACTCCTACGAGCAGTACTTC
CASRQDSYEQYF
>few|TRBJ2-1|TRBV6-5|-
TGTGCCAGCAGGGTCACAGGGTTCTACAATGAGCAGTTCTTC
CASRVTGFYNEQFF
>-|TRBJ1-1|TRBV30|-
TGTGCCTGGAGTGGCCAGCCGGGGGGGTACACTGAAGCTTTCTTT
CAWSGQPGGYTEAFF
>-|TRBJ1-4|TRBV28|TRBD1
TGTGCCAGCAGCCTACAGACAGGGGCTAATGAAAAACTGTTTTTT
CASSLQTGANEKLFF
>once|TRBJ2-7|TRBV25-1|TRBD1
TGTGCCAGCAGCGCCGGGACAGGAGGTTACGAGCAGTACTTC
CASSAGTGGYEQYF
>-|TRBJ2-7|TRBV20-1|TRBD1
TGCAGTGCTAGTCCGGACAGGGGGCAGTACTTC
CSASPDRGQYF
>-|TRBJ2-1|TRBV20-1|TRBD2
TGCAGTGCCAGTACTAGCGGGGGGAGCTACAATGAGCAGTTCTTC
CSASTSGGSYNEQFF
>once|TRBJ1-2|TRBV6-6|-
TGTGCCATCGGTACGGACTATGGCTACACCTTC
CAIGTDYGYTF
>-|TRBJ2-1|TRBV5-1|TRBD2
TGCGCCAGCAGCGACCCCAGGACTAGCGCATACAATGAGCAGTTCTTC
CASSDPRTSAYNEQFF
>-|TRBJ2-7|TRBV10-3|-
TGTGCCGCCAATGGACAGTCCTACGAGCAGTACTTC
CAANGQSYEQYF
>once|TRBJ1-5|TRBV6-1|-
TGTGCCAGCAGTGAAGCCGGGACAAGGGAGCCCCAGCATTTT
CASSEAGTREPQHF
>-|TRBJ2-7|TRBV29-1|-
TGCAGCGTTGCAACAGGGGGGAGGGGGCAGTACTTC
CSVATGGRGQYF